This T cell receptor beta chain was observed in a study of blood T cell repertoires in COVID-19. Looking at the study overall: Sites in the United States, Italy and Spain provided acute and convalescent COVID-19 samples. In each case, the material was cDNA or gDNA derived from T cells, B-cell-depleted T cells, or PBMCs.

V trimming: 4 bases; J trimming: 4 bases; junction bases outside the gene matches: 6. Looked up from germline, CDR1 is GTSNPN and CDR2 is SVGIG (reference sequence). The CDR3 covers 14 residues. In the authors' workflow: Amplification with reference gene primers provided the estimates of nucleated cell counts. Generated by immunoSEQ multiplex PCR, the TCRdb table keeps only in-frame clones and is missing some. The V and J calls and clone size were taken over from that table, and D and trimming were inferred from the DNA. In the table there are 120,000 to 150,000 clones, about 88% of which are singletons.

The TCR originated in a human donor with acute or convalescent COVID-19. The donor label of this sample is uncertain. The chain couples TRBV30 to TRBJ1-5, with 8 bases fitting TRBD1. Sequenced sample: peripheral blood. CDR3 region: CAWTTGVENQPQHF. The CDR3, as DNA: TGTGCCTGGACGACAGGGGTCGAGAATCAGCCCCAGCATTTT.